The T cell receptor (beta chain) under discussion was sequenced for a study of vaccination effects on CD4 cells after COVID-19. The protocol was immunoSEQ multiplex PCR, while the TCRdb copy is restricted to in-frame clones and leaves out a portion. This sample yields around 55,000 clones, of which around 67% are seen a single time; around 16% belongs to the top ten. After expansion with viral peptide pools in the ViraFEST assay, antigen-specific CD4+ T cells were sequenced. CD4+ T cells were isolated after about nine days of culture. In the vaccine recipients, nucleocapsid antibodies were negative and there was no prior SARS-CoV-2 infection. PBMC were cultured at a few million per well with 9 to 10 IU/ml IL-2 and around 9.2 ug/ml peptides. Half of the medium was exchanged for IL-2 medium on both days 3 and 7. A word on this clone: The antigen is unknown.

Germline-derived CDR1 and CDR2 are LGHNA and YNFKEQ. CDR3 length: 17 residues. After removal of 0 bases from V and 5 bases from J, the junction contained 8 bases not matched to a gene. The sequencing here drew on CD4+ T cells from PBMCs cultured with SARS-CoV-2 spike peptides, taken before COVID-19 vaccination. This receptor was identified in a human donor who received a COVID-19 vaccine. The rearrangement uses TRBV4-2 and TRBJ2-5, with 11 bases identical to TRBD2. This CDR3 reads CASSQDRASGGQETQYF. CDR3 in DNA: TGTGCCAGCAGCCAAGATCGAGCTAGCGGGGGGCAGGAGACCCAGTACTTC.